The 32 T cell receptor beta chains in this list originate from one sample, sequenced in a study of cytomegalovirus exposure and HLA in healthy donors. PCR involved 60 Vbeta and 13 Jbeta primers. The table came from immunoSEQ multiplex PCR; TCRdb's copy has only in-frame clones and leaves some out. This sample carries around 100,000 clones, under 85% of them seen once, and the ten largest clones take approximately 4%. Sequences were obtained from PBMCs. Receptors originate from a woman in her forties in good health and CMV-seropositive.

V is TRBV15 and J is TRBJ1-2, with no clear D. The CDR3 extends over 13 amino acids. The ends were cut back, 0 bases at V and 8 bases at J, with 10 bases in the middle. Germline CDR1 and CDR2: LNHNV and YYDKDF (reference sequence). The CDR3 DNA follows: TGTGCCACCAGCAGAGATTCCCATGTGGGCTACACCTTC. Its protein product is CATSRDSHVGYTF.

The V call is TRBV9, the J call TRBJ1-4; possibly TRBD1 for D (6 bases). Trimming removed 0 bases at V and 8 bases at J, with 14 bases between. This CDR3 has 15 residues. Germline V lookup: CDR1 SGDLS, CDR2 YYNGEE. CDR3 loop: CASSVGLGAAEKLFF. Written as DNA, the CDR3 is TGTGCCAGCAGCGTAGGGCTGGGGGCGGCCGAAAAACTGTTTTTT. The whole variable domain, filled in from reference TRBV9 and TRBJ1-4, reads DSGVTQTPKHLITATGQRVTLRCSPRSGDLSVYWYQQSLDQGLQFLIQYYNGEERAKGNILERFSAQQFPDLHSELNLSSLELGDSALYFCASSVGLGAAEKLFFGSGTQLSVL.

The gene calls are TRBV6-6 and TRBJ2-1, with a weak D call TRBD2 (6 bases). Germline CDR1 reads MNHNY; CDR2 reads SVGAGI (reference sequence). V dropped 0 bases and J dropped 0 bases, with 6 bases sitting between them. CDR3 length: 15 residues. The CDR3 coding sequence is TGTGCCAGCAGTTACTCTAGCGGCTCCTACAATGAGCAGTTCTTC. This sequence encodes CASSYSSGSYNEQFF.

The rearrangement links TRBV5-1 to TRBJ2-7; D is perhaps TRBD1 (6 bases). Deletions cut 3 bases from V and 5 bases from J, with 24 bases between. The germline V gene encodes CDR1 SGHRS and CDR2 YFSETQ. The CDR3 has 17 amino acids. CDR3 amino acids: CASSSQPPQGPEHEQYF. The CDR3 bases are TGCGCCAGCAGCTCTCAGCCCCCACAGGGCCCCGAACACGAGCAGTACTTC.

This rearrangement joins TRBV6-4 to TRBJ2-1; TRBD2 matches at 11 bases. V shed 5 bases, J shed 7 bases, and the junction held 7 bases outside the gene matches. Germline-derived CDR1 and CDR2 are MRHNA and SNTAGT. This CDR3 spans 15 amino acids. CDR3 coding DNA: TGTGCCAGCAGTTTACTAGCGGGAGTTTCGAATGAGCAGTTCTTC. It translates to CASSLLAGVSNEQFF.

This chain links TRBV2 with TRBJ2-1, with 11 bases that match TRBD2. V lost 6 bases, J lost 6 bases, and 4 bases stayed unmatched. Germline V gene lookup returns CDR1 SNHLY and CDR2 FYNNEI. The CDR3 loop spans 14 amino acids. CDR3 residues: CASSRLAGINEQFF. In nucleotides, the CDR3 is TGTGCCAGCAGCCGACTAGCGGGAATCAATGAGCAGTTCTTC.

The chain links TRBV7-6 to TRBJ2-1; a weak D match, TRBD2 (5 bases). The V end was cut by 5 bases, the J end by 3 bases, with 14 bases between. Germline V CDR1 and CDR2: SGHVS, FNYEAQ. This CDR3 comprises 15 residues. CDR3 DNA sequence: TGTGCCAGCAGCCTCTTTTCGGGGAACTACAATGAGCAGTTCTTC. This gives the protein CASSLFSGNYNEQFF.

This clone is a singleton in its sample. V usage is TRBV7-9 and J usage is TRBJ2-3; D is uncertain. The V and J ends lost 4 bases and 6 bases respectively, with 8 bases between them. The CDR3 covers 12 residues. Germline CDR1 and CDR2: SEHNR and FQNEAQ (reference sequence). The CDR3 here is CASSSARDTQYF. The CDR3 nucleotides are TGTGCCAGCAGCTCAGCTCGGGATACGCAGTATTTT.

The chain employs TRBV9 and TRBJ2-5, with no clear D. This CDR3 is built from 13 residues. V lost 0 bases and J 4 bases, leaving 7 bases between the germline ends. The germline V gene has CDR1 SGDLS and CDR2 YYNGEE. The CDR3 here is CASSVENGETQYF. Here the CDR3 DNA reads TGTGCCAGCAGCGTAGAGAACGGAGAGACCCAGTACTTC.

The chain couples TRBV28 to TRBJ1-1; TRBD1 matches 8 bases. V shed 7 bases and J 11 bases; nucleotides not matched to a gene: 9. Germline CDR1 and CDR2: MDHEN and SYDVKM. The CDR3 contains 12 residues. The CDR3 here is CASIRQGSGAFF. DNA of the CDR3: TGTGCCAGCATCCGACAGGGGAGCGGTGCTTTCTTT.

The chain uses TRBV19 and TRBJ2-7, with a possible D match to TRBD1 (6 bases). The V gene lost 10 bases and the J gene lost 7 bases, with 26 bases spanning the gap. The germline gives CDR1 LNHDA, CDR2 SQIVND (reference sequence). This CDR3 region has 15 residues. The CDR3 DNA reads TGTGCCACCTCCAATGAGGGCAGGGGCCGCTCTGAGCAGTACTTC. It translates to CATSNEGRGRSEQYF.

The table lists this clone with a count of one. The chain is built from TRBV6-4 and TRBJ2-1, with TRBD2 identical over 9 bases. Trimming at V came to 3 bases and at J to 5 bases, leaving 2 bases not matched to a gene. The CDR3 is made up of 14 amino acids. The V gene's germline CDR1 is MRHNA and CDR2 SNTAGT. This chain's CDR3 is CASSEAGGNNEQFF. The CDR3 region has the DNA TGTGCCAGCAGTGAAGCGGGAGGTAACAATGAGCAGTTCTTC.

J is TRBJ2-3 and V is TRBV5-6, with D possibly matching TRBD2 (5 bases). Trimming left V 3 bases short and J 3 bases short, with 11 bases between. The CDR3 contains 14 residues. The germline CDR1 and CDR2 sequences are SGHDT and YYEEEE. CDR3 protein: CASSSTSRTDTQYF. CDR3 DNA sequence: TGTGCCAGCAGCTCTACTAGTAGGACAGATACGCAGTATTTT.

The CDR3 here is CASSPRGQLNTEAFF. The CDR3 DNA is TGTGCCAGCTCACCAAGGGGCCAGCTGAACACTGAAGCTTTCTTT. This chain joins TRBV18 and TRBJ1-1; weak D call: TRBD1 (5 bases). CDR1 KGHSH and CDR2 LQKENI come from the germline V gene. The CDR3 has 15 residues. The ends were cut back, 2 bases at V and 0 bases at J, with 10 bases in the middle.

CDR3 sequence: CASSSQRNEQYF. CDR3 DNA sequence: TGTGCCAGCAGCTCCCAGAGGAACGAGCAGTACTTC. The chain recombines TRBV5-6 with TRBJ2-7; D gene ambiguous. In germline, CDR1 is SGHDT, CDR2 YYEEEE. Trimming stripped 3 bases from V and 5 bases from J, with 9 bases between. The CDR3 is 12 residues long.

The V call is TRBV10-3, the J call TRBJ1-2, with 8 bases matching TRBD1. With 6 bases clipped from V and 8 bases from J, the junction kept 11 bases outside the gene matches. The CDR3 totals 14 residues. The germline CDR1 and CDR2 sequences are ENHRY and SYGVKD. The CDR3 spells CAISRQGKELGYTF. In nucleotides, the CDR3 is TGTGCCATCAGCCGACAGGGGAAGGAATTGGGCTACACCTTC.

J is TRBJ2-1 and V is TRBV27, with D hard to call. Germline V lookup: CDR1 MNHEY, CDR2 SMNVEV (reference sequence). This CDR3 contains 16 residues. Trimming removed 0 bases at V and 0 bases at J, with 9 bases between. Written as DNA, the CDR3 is TGTGCCAGCAGTTTATCCAGTTTAAGCTCCTACAATGAGCAGTTCTTC. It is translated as CASSLSSLSSYNEQFF.

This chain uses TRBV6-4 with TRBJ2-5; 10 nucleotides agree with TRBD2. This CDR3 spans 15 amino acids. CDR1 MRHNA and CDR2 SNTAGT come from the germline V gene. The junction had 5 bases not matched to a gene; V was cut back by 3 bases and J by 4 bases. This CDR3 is CASSESAGGRETQYF. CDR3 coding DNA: TGTGCCAGCAGTGAGTCAGCGGGAGGGCGAGAGACCCAGTACTTC.

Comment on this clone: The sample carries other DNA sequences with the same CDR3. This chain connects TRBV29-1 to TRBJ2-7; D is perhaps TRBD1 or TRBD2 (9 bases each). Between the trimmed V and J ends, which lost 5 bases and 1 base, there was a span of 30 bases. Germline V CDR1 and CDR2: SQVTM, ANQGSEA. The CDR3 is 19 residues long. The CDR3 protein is CSVLRDRERSGRSSYEQYF. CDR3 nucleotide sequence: TGCAGCGTTCTCCGGGACAGGGAGCGCAGCGGGAGGTCGTCCTACGAGCAGTACTTC.

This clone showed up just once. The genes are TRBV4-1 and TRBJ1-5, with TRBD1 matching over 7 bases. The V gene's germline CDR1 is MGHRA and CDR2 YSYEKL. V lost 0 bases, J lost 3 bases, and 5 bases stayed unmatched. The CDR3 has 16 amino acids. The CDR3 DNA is TGCGCCAGCAGCCAAGATGACAGGGCCGACAATCAGCCCCAGCATTTT. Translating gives CASSQDDRADNQPQHF.

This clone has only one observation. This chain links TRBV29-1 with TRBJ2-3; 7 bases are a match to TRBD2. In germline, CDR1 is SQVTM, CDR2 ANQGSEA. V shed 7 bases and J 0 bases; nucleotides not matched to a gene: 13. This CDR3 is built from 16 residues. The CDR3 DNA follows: TGCAGCGCGTCACGAGAGGCTAGCGGTAGCACAGATACGCAGTATTTT. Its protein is CSASREASGSTDTQYF.

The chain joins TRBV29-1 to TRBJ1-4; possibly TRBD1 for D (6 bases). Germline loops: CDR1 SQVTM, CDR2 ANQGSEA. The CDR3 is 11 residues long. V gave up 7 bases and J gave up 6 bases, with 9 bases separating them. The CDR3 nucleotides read TGCAGCGCAAGACAGGATGAAAAACTGTTTTTT. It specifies CSARQDEKLFF.

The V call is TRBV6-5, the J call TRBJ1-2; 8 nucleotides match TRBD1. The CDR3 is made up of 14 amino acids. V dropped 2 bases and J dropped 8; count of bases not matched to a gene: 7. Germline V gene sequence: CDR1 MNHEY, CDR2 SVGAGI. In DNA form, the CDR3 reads TGTGCCAGCAGTTACGGACAGGGAGTGCGGGGCTACACCTTC. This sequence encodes CASSYGQGVRGYTF.

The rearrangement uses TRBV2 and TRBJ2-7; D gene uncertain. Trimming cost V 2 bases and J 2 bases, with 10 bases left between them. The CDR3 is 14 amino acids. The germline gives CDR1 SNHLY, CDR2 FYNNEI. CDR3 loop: CASSELYQTYEQYF. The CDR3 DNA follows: TGTGCCAGCAGTGAATTATACCAGACCTACGAGCAGTACTTC.

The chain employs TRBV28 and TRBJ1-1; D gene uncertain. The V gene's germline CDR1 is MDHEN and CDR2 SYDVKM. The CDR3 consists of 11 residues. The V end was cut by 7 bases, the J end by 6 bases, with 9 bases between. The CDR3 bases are TGTGCCAGCACCTCCCCCCCTGAAGCTTTCTTT. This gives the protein CASTSPPEAFF.

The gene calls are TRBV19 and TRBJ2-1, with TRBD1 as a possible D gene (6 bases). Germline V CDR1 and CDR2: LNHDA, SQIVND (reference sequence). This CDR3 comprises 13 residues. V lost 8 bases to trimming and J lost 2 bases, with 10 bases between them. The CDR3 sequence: CASPGDPYNEQFF. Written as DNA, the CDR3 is TGTGCCAGTCCAGGGGACCCCTACAATGAGCAGTTCTTC.

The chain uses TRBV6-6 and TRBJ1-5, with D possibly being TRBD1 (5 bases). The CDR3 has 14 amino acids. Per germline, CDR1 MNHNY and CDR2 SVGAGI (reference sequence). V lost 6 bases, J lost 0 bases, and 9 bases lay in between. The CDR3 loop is CASRQDYSNQPQHF. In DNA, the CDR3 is TGTGCCAGCAGACAGGATTATAGCAATCAGCCCCAGCATTTT.

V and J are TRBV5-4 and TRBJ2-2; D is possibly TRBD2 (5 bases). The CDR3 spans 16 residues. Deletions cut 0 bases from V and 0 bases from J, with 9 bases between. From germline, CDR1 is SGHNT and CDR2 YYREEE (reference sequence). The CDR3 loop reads CASSLDAGTNTGELFF. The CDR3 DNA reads TGTGCCAGCAGCTTGGATGCCGGGACGAACACCGGGGAGCTGTTTTTT.

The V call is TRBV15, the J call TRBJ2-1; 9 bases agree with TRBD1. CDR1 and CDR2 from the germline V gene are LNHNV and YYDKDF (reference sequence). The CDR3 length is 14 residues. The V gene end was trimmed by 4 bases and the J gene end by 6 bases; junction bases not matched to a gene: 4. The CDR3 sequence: CATSKGQGTNEQFF. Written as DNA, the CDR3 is TGTGCCACCAGCAAGGGACAGGGCACCAATGAGCAGTTCTTC.

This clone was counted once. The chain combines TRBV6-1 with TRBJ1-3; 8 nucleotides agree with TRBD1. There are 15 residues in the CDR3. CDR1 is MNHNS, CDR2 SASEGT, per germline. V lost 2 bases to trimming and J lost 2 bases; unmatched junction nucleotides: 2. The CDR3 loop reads CASSEQGAPGNTIYF. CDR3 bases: TGTGCCAGCAGTGAACAGGGGGCGCCTGGAAACACCATATATTTT.

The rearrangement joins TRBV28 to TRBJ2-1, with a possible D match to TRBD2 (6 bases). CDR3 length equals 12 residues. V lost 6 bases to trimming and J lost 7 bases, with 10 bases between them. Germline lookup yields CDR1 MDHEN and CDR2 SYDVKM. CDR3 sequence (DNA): TGTGCCAGCAGGGGGAGGATGAATGAGCAGTTCTTC. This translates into CASRGRMNEQFF.

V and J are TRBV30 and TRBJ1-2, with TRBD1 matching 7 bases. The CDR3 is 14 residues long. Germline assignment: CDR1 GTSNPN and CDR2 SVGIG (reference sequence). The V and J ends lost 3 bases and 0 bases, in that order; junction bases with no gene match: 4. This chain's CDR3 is CAWSPGQPNYGYTF. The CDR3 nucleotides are TGTGCCTGGAGCCCGGGACAGCCTAACTATGGCTACACCTTC.